Below, 32 T cell receptor beta chains from the same sample are listed, as sequenced in a study of OX40 agonist ivuxolimab in advanced cancers. Data came from immunoSEQ multiplex PCR; TCRdb stores just in-frame clones and leaves some out. The sample shows more than 35,000 clones, around three quarters of them seen only once. The starting material was CD4+ or CD8+ T cells sorted from blood, obtained in a trial of the OX40 agonist ivuxolimab. The receptors derive from an adult with an advanced solid tumor such as melanoma, head and neck, liver or kidney cancer.

The chain carries TRBV19 and TRBJ1-3; D remains unclear. CDR3 length: 16 residues. CDR1 is LNHDA and CDR2 is SQIVND in the germline V gene (reference sequence). Trimming took off 5 bases at V and 0 bases at J, with 14 bases between the two ends. CDR3: CASSPRTGYSGNTIYF. The CDR3 nucleotides read TGTGCCAGTAGTCCAAGGACCGGATACTCTGGAAACACCATATATTTT.

The V gene is TRBV6-5, the J gene TRBJ1-1, with no clear D. V lost 7 bases and J lost 1, with 10 bases in between. Germline V gives CDR1 MNHEY, CDR2 SVGAGI. The CDR3 runs to 13 residues. As DNA, the CDR3 is TGTGCCAGCACCCGGGCCGAGAACACTGAAGCTTTCTTT. As protein: CASTRAENTEAFF.

The rearrangement joins TRBV6-5 to TRBJ1-3, with unresolved D. Germline CDR1 and CDR2: MNHEY and SVGAGI. The CDR3 is made up of 13 amino acids. V dropped 7 bases and J dropped 4 bases, with 11 bases sitting between them. CDR3 in DNA: TGTGCCAGCATGGGATTTTCGGGAAACACCATATATTTT. It encodes CASMGFSGNTIYF.

The chain joins TRBV6-1 to TRBJ1-6; D is unresolved. V dropped 6 bases and J dropped 6 bases, with 15 bases sitting between them. The CDR3 is 15 residues long. CDR1 and CDR2 from the germline V gene are MNHNS and SASEGT. The CDR3 reads CASRIQWVVNSPLHF. For the CDR3, the DNA is TGTGCCAGCAGGATACAGTGGGTGGTTAATTCACCCCTCCACTTT.

The chain is built from TRBV5-1 and TRBJ1-2; D gene unclear. Per germline, CDR1 SGHRS and CDR2 YFSETQ. The V end was cut by 5 bases, the J end by 4 bases, with 18 bases between. This CDR3 region has 15 residues. CDR3 sequence: CASRLDVKGGYGYTF. CDR3 in DNA: TGCGCCAGCAGACTGGACGTCAAGGGTGGCTATGGCTACACCTTC.

This chain joins TRBV11-2 and TRBJ1-3; 8 nucleotides line up with TRBD1. The J segment lost 4 bases and the V segment lost 5 bases, leaving 7 bases of the junction unmatched. The CDR3 length is 15 residues. Germline-derived CDR1 and CDR2 are SGHAT and FQNNGV. The CDR3 region has the DNA TGTGCCAGCAGCCCAGGGACAGGTCGAGGAAACACCATATATTTT. The encoded protein is CASSPGTGRGNTIYF.

The chain's CDR3 is CASKQGVDYYEQYF. CDR3 in DNA: TGTGCCAGCAAACAGGGGGTAGACTACTACGAGCAGTACTTC. V and J are TRBV6-1 and TRBJ2-7; 8 nucleotides agree with TRBD1. CDR1 is MNHNS and CDR2 is SASEGT in the germline V gene. There are 14 residues in the CDR3. The ends lost 7 bases at V and 3 bases at J; junction bases unmatched: 8.

The V gene is TRBV15, the J gene TRBJ2-7, with a possible D match to TRBD2 (5 bases). This CDR3 is 12 amino acids long. V lost 3 bases to trimming and J lost 3 bases, with 6 bases between them. Germline V CDR1 and CDR2: LNHNV, YYDKDF (reference sequence). CDR3 region: CATSRSGYEQYF. The CDR3 nucleotides are TGTGCCACCAGCAGGAGCGGCTACGAGCAGTACTTC. Using reference TRBV15 and TRBJ2-7 for the parts outside the CDR3, the full variable domain is DAMVIQNPRYQVTQFGKPVTLSCSQTLNHNVMYWYQQKSSQAPKLLFHYYDKDFNNEADTPDNFQSRRPNTSFCFLDIRSPGLGDTAMYLCATSRSGYEQYFGPGTRLTVT.

In its sample, this clone was seen a few times. The rearrangement joins TRBV7-6 to TRBJ1-5, with D unresolved. Looked up from germline, CDR1 is SGHVS and CDR2 is FNYEAQ. The CDR3 covers 15 residues. Trimming stripped 1 base from V and 0 bases from J, with 7 bases between. The CDR3 nucleotides are TGTGCCAGCAGCTTAGGGACCGGTAGCAATCAGCCCCAGCATTTT. It yields the protein CASSLGTGSNQPQHF.

This clone was observed once. This rearrangement joins TRBV5-1 to TRBJ1-1; D possibly corresponds to TRBD1 (5 bases). V lost 0 bases to trimming and J lost 1 base, with 10 bases between them. CDR3 size: 15 residues. Germline V gene data show CDR1 as SGHRS and CDR2 as YFSETQ. CDR3 DNA sequence: TGCGCCAGCAGCTTGGAAATGGGGGGGAACACTGAAGCTTTCTTT. This encodes CASSLEMGGNTEAFF.

The chain carries TRBV19 and TRBJ2-1; TRBD1 matches at 7 bases. The CDR3 sequence is 13 residues long. CDR1 and CDR2 from the germline V gene are LNHDA and SQIVND (reference sequence). V lost 3 bases, J lost 6 bases, and 2 bases stayed unmatched. The CDR3 DNA sequence: TGTGCCAGTAGTATCCGGACAGGCAATGAGCAGTTCTTC. Protein: CASSIRTGNEQFF.

The chain is built from TRBV10-1 and TRBJ1-2; tentatively, D is TRBD1 (5 bases). Trimming removed 7 bases from V and 6 bases from J, with 24 bases in between. CDR3 size: 16 residues. Germline V gene data show CDR1 as WNHNN and CDR2 as SYGVQD (reference sequence). The CDR3 DNA reads as TGCGCCAGCACGGAAAACCGGGACGGCCTTCCCGATGGCTACACCTTC. Translation: CASTENRDGLPDGYTF.

The chain joins TRBV6-5 to TRBJ1-2, with TRBD1 identical over 7 bases. The germline V gene has CDR1 MNHEY and CDR2 SVGAGI. After removal of 7 bases from V and 5 bases from J, the junction contained 10 bases not matched to a gene. The CDR3 extends over 14 amino acids. CDR3 sequence: CASKRGTVVYGYTF. The CDR3 coding sequence is TGTGCCAGCAAGCGAGGGACAGTCGTATATGGCTACACCTTC.

The V call is TRBV5-1, the J call TRBJ1-1, with 7 positions matching TRBD1. Looked up from germline, CDR1 is SGHRS and CDR2 is YFSETQ. V lost 6 bases, J lost 8 bases, and 13 bases stayed unmatched. There are 14 residues in the CDR3. CDR3 DNA sequence: TGCGCCAGCATGGAGGGAACGTTGGGACAGGAAGCTTTCTTT. The encoded protein is CASMEGTLGQEAFF.

V usage is TRBV6-1 and J usage is TRBJ2-7, with D perhaps matching TRBD1 (5 bases). CDR3 length equals 13 residues. Trimming took off 4 bases at V and 0 bases at J, with 7 bases between the two ends. Germline-derived CDR1 and CDR2 are MNHNS and SASEGT. CDR3 amino acids: CASSGTFSYEQYV. The CDR3 coding sequence is TGTGCCAGCAGTGGGACATTCTCCTACGAGCAGTACGTC.

The V and J genes are TRBV6-5 and TRBJ1-1; 9 bases line up with TRBD1. The V and J ends lost 7 bases and 4 bases, in that order; junction bases with no gene match: 4. CDR3 length: 13 residues. Per the germline V gene, CDR1 is MNHEY and CDR2 is SVGAGI. The CDR3 is CASNTGGITEAFF. The CDR3 DNA reads as TGTGCCAGCAACACAGGGGGCATCACTGAAGCTTTCTTT.

This chain connects TRBV11-3 to TRBJ2-5; D not certain. With 1 base removed from V and 2 bases from J, the gap between germline ends came to 14 bases. This CDR3 has 16 amino acids. Germline lookup yields CDR1 SGHNT and CDR2 YENEEA. DNA for the CDR3: TGTGCCAGCAGCTTAGTTCCCGGACGAAAACAAGAGACCCAGTACTTC. This translates into CASSLVPGRKQETQYF.

The chain carries TRBV30 and TRBJ2-1; 13 bases match TRBD2. Per the germline V gene, CDR1 is GTSNPN and CDR2 is SVGIG (reference sequence). The CDR3 has 14 residues. V shed 6 bases and J 8 bases; nucleotides not matched to a gene: 7. The CDR3 bases are TGTGCCTGCCATACTAGCGGGGGGGCACATGAGCAGTTCTTC. This codes for CACHTSGGAHEQFF.

This clone occurred a few times. The chain combines TRBV30 with TRBJ2-1; D unclear. The CDR3 has 12 amino acids. CDR1 is GTSNPN and CDR2 is SVGIG in the germline V gene (reference sequence). Trimming took off 2 bases at V and 9 bases at J, with 11 bases between the two ends. The CDR3 coding sequence is TGTGCCTGGAGTATGGGCCTAGGTGAGCAGTTCTTC. Translated: CAWSMGLGEQFF.

This chain joins TRBV11-2 and TRBJ2-7, with a possible D match to TRBD2 (5 bases). With 2 bases removed from V and 2 bases from J, the gap between germline ends came to 13 bases. Germline assignment: CDR1 SGHAT and CDR2 FQNNGV. The CDR3 length is 15 residues. DNA for the CDR3: TGTGCCAGCAGCTTATCTACTAGTCCCACCTACGAGCAGTACTTC. It translates to CASSLSTSPTYEQYF.

The chain joins TRBV5-8 to TRBJ2-7, with D hard to call. The CDR3 contains 13 residues. Trimming cost V 1 base and J 7 bases, with 12 bases left between them. Per the germline V gene, CDR1 is SGHTS and CDR2 is YDEGEE. The CDR3 bases are TGTGCCAGCAGCTTGAGTTTGCGTGGTGAGCAGTACTTC. Protein: CASSLSLRGEQYF. Looking up the rest from reference TRBV5-8 and TRBJ2-7 gives the full variable domain: EAGVTQSPTHLIKTRGQQATLRCSPISGHTSVYWYQQALGLGLQFLLWYDEGEERNRGNFPPRFSGRQFPNYSSELNVNALELEDSALYLCASSLSLRGEQYFGPGTRLTVT.

The rearrangement links TRBV30 to TRBJ1-3; the D gene is possibly TRBD1 (6 bases). This CDR3 spans 15 amino acids. V lost 0 bases to trimming and J lost 0 bases, with 9 bases between them. The germline gives CDR1 GTSNPN, CDR2 SVGIG (reference sequence). The CDR3 nucleotides read TGTGCCTGGAGTGTAGGGGGGCACTCTGGAAACACCATATATTTT. Its protein is CAWSVGGHSGNTIYF.

The table lists this clone with many counts. The rearrangement uses TRBV11-2 and TRBJ2-3; the D is unclear. Trimming cost V 3 bases and J 4 bases, with 11 bases left between them. Germline-derived CDR1 and CDR2 are SGHAT and FQNNGV. The CDR3 length is 14 residues. The CDR3 protein is CASSFLGQADTQYF. CDR3 coding DNA: TGTGCCAGCAGCTTTTTAGGTCAGGCAGATACGCAGTATTTT.

The rearrangement links TRBV2 to TRBJ1-2, with 7 bases aligning to TRBD1. This CDR3 comprises 13 residues. The V gene end was trimmed by 4 bases and the J gene end by 7 bases; junction bases not matched to a gene: 6. CDR1 and CDR2 (germline): SNHLY, FYNNEI. Written as DNA, the CDR3 is TGTGCCAGCAGTGTCTTAGGGGGCAGTGGCTACACCTTC. Amino acid sequence: CASSVLGGSGYTF.

The chain links TRBV27 to TRBJ2-5; 9 bases fit TRBD1. CDR3 length: 15 amino acids. Germline V gene sequence: CDR1 MNHEY, CDR2 SMNVEV (reference sequence). J gave up 5 bases and V 6 bases, and 10 bases lay outside the gene matches. The CDR3 DNA follows: TGTGCCAGCAGGCAACAGGGGGCGAAGAAGGAGACCCAGTACTTC. Residues: CASRQQGAKKETQYF.

V gene TRBV30 combines with J gene TRBJ2-2, with 9 bases fitting TRBD1. The length of the CDR3 is 16 residues. J gave up 0 bases and V 0 bases, and 2 bases lay outside the gene matches. The germline gives CDR1 GTSNPN, CDR2 SVGIG (reference sequence). This CDR3 reads CAWSVRTGANTGELFF. As DNA, the CDR3 is TGTGCCTGGAGTGTACGGACAGGGGCGAACACCGGGGAGCTGTTTTTT.

This clone was found many times. The V call is TRBV6-5, the J call TRBJ1-2; D remains ambiguous. V was pared by 8 bases and J by 4 bases, with 8 bases between. Germline lookup yields CDR1 MNHEY and CDR2 SVGAGI. The CDR3 spans 11 residues. This chain's CDR3 is CASWWGYGYTF. Here the CDR3 DNA reads TGTGCCAGCTGGTGGGGCTATGGCTACACCTTC.

The V gene is TRBV6-1, the J gene TRBJ2-7; 7 nucleotides align to TRBD2. The CDR3 consists of 16 residues. Trimming removed 3 bases from V and 1 base from J; junction bases left unmatched: 9. Germline loops: CDR1 MNHNS, CDR2 SASEGT. As DNA, the CDR3 is TGTGCCAGCAGTGACTTCTTTGCGGGGGTTTCCTACGAGCAGTACTTC. This translates into CASSDFFAGVSYEQYF.

This chain links TRBV20-1 with TRBJ1-2; no reliable D call. V lost 1 base, J lost 8 bases, and 8 bases lay in between. This CDR3 is built from 11 residues. Germline CDR1 DFQATT, CDR2 SNEGSKA (reference sequence). The CDR3 protein is CSARVLTGYTF. Written as DNA, the CDR3 is TGCAGTGCTAGAGTCCTGACGGGCTACACCTTC.

This clone showed up just a few times. The V gene is TRBV9, the J gene TRBJ2-5, with 16 bases that match TRBD2. Germline assignment: CDR1 SGDLS and CDR2 YYNGEE. CDR3 length: 16 residues. V gave up 4 bases and J gave up 4 bases; unmatched junction bases: 4. CDR3 coding DNA: TGTGCCAGCAGCTTAGGGACTAGCGGGGGGGCAGAGACCCAGTACTTC. Its protein is CASSLGTSGGAETQYF.

J is TRBJ1-2 and V is TRBV6-5, with D unclear. The V gene's germline CDR1 is MNHEY and CDR2 SVGAGI. The V gene lost 7 bases and the J gene lost 8 bases, with 23 bases spanning the gap. The CDR3 has 15 residues. CDR3 loop: CASTFLSRSQEGYTF. DNA of the CDR3: TGTGCCAGCACCTTCCTCAGCAGAAGCCAGGAGGGCTACACCTTC.

This clone was counted a few times. This rearrangement joins TRBV5-4 to TRBJ2-1, with a weak D call TRBD2 (5 bases). CDR3 length: 13 residues. The ends were cut back, 4 bases at V and 6 bases at J, with 11 bases in the middle. Germline CDR1 and CDR2: SGHNT and YYREEE (reference sequence). DNA for the CDR3: TGTGCCAGCAGCCCCCCCCGGGGCAATGAGCAGTTCTTC. This sequence encodes CASSPPRGNEQFF.